The TCR beta chain described here comes from a study of cytomegalovirus exposure and HLA in healthy donors (dated by TCRdb to 2017 to 2019). A note on the overall study: An earlier analysis of some 550 of the donors reported 250 to 300 Gb of sequence data and more than 90 million unique TCR beta sequences from some 180 million T cells. An early release that covered 640 HLA-typed donors contained approximately 300 gigabases of sequencing data and 75 million to 100 million unique TCR sequences. Among the roughly 400 genotyped donors, around 81% belonged to the genetic ancestry cluster associated with self-reported Caucasian donors. The study was designed to test whether signatures of past pathogen exposure could be identified by cataloging public T cell receptors. The study profiled the T cell repertoires of approximately 700 subjects by immunosequencing and related them to cytomegalovirus serostatus. In addition to the first cohort of 650 to 800 subjects, a separate validation cohort of 120 different subjects was used. The study combined high-throughput TCR immunosequencing, statistical association of individual TCRs with disease status, and machine learning to predict cytomegalovirus infection status. A later analysis re-examined previously published TCR beta repertoires from 500 to 700 donors and added high-resolution HLA genotyping to investigate patterns of TCR occurrence. Rather than drawing on any new phenotypic data, the later analysis identified candidate immune exposures from TCR beta sequences and the way those sequences occurred across donors. An earlier analysis of some 600 of the donors applied high-throughput TCR beta sequencing to assess whether each TCR beta V gene segment acted as functional or pseudogenic. Alongside the repertoire data, information on donor age, sex, ethnicity and CMV serostatus was compiled. Genome-wide SNP genotypes for about 65% of the roughly 670 donors were used in a later genetic analysis, which treated that subset as a discovery cohort. All discovery cohort repertoires had been generated using a single sequencing platform. HLA typing included class I and class II loci at four-digit resolution. The number of donors typed differed by locus, with roughly 620-640 for A, B, C, DRB1 and DQB1, around 500 for DQA1, over 600 for DPA1, and some 470 for DPB1. A few DR-DQ haplotypes were treated as single units for association and clustering because of strong linkage in the cohort. On average, roughly 250,000 unique TCR beta nucleotide sequences were sequenced per donor among some 420 genotyped donors of the cohort, with roughly 18% of those sequences being non-productive. On the study overall, not on this receptor specifically: It was suggested by the authors that the approach could potentially be generalized to other disease states and immunological phenotypes. Assigning TCR associations to individual alleles was difficult when HLA alleles, especially DR and DQ, strongly co-occurred. Correlated functional status among segregating V segments might be attributable to linkage disequilibrium, but an unknown experimental factor could not be ruled out. Because counts were too low, 15 to 20 rarely observed V segments, including chromosome 9 orphons, were left out of the earlier analysis of about 620 of the donors. A total of 164 TCR beta chains were listed by the study as associated with cytomegalovirus. HLA typing was unavailable for some donors at each locus, so association tests used only the typed subset. In a later analysis, around 15,000 TCR beta sequences were associated with specific HLA alleles at a false discovery rate of 0.05. A further reported finding was that TCR beta sequences accurately predicted the HLA-A and HLA-B alleles for most subjects in the first cohort. In a later genetic analysis, a missense DCLRE1C variant was associated with V-gene and J-gene trimming of TCR beta chains, and the association was replicated in an independent cohort. Most TCR sequences were observed very rarely across donors, whereas some public TCRs were present in many individuals. Compared with equally common non-associated chains, HLA-associated TCR beta chains in a later analysis were more clonally expanded and had lower generation probabilities. The classifier was reported to diagnose cytomegalovirus status with high specificity and sensitivity in both the original and validation cohorts. A later genetic analysis reported fewer N-insertions in productive TCRs among donors in an Asian-associated ancestry cluster than the approximately 670-donor mean. A cluster of highly shared sequence variants was judged likely to be a technical artifact of the sequencing pipeline. Immune exposure information for the cohort was limited to CMV serostatus. In a later analysis, TCR association rates were found to vary across HLA loci, with the most associated TCRs seen for DRB1 alleles and the fewest for HLA-C alleles. Sequencing depth was assumed to be roughly uniform across donors in the presence/absence analyses, though that assumption may not hold. Several of the top co-occurrence clusters appeared to be linked to parvovirus B19, influenza, CMV and Epstein-Barr virus, according to a later analysis. In vitro tests confirmed that a few of the cytomegalovirus-associated TCR beta chains recognize cytomegalovirus antigens. Most CMV-associated TCR beta chains appeared to be HLA-restricted in a later analysis, and the HLA associations seemed to be driven largely by CMV exposure. The cohort was sequenced for TCR beta chains only, and without alpha or paired-chain data the features that could be detected were limited. In an earlier analysis of fewer than 750 of the donors, most TCR beta V segments were observed in productive rearrangements about 87% or about 30% of the time, broadly matching IMGT annotations.

In total, just over 650 healthy bone marrow donors made up the cohort. At the time of sampling, every cohort member was nominally healthy, though immune exposures that went unrecorded were likely present. The donor tested CMV seronegative and was one of the 352 seronegative cohort members. Each donor provided a peripheral blood sample, and peripheral blood mononuclear cells were used for TCR beta sequencing. The Qiagen DNeasy Blood Extraction Kit was used to extract genomic DNA from the blood cell samples. Concerning this clone itself: There is no known antigen for this receptor.

The library relied on the immunoSEQ multiplex PCR assay. The multiplex PCR relied on a mix of 60 forward primers for TCR Vbeta segments and 13 reverse primers for TCR Jbeta segments. The CDR3 region of rearranged TCR beta genes was amplified from genomic DNA by a multiplex PCR assay. Amplified TCR beta libraries were sequenced as 87-base-pair reads on the Illumina HiSeq System. In the authors' own workflow: A later analysis counted 65 million to 90 million unique TCR beta chains across the 666 repertoires, and around 9.9 million of these chains were shared by at least two donors. Raw reads were error-corrected and collapsed into unique sequences by a nearest-neighbor algorithm in which closely related sequences were merged to remove PCR and sequencing errors. Alignment of CDR3 sequences to IMGT reference sequences was used to assign V, D and J gene segments. For a sequence to be retained, a match of at least six nucleotides was required to both a V gene segment and a J gene segment. Rearrangements were classified as productive when the CDR3 lacked stop codons and remained in frame with V and J, and all other rearrangements were classified as non-productive. CDR3 was defined by IMGT convention, running from the second conserved V-encoded cysteine to the conserved J-encoded phenylalanine. The earlier analysis of 550 to 650 of the donors excluded any sequence lacking an unambiguous match to a single V gene segment. An earlier analysis of 450 to 650 of the donors called V segments functional above 56.7% productive rearrangements and segregating when the between-donor standard deviation exceeded 5%. A statistical classification framework was built to diagnose cytomegalovirus status from the catalog of TCR beta chain sequences. In a later analysis, V and J genes were assigned by comparing TCR nucleotide sequences against IMGT/GENE-DB human TR gene sequences. A later analysis assigned CDR3 sequences and most-parsimonious VDJ recombination scenarios with the TCRdist pipeline. In a later analysis, each TCR beta chain was defined by its CDR3 amino acid sequence together with its V-gene family, and reads without a unique V-gene family were excluded. To address suspected cross-contamination and a sequencing artifact, a later analysis removed over 500 highly shared, low-generation-probability nucleotide sequences. A later analysis calculated a clonal expansion index for each public chain from normalized within-repertoire ranks of inferred template counts. In a later analysis, generation probabilities were computed with a VDJ recombination model fitted to out-of-frame rearrangements, and the resulting probabilities were checked against IGoR. In a later analysis, hypergeometric tests were used to score TCR-TCR, TCR-HLA and TCR-CMV co-occurrence, with a repertoire-size bias correction applied to TCR pairs. False discovery rates were estimated in a later analysis by permuting HLA or CMV assignments 20 times. A later analysis grouped co-occurring TCRs with DBSCAN, adding TCRdist sequence similarity when clustering within HLA-allele-positive subsets. Repertoires with fewer than 30,000 or more than 120,000 public chains were left out of co-occurrence clustering, as were about 5 repertoires with anomalous nucleotide sharing. TCRdb retrieved this table from immuneACCESS and kept in-frame rearrangements only. Not all clones are present; in checked studies, unresolved V genes account for under half, and no reason is known for the remainder. From that table come the V and J calls and clone size; the DNA was used to work out D and trimming. The sample's own table lists nearly 200,000 clones. The ten largest clonotypes hold almost 0.75% of the sample.

The receptor comes from a boy aged 5-17 years in good health and CMV-seronegative. What was sequenced was PBMCs.

The base sequence is TGTGCCTGGAGTCTCCAGGGGGGCCGGTGGACTGAAGCTTTCTTT. Its translation reads: CAWSLQGGRWTEAFF. In this chain, TRBV30 is recombined with TRBJ1-1, with 7 junctional bases fitting TRBD1. Trimming takes 2 bases off V and 5 bases off J; junction bases not matched to a gene: 11. The germline V gene (reference sequence) gives CDR1 as GTSNPN and CDR2 as SVGIG. The CDR3 starts with the cysteine, ends with the phenylalanine, and has 15 residues. Of all the DNA, just the CDR3 is kept, 45 bases in frame from base 1.